This TCR beta chain was profiled in a study of T cell responses to AZD1222 COVID-19 vaccine. General study points: Unmutated regions of variants are reportedly targeted by nearly half of spike-specific TCRs. Receipt of two AZD1222 doses was followed by a rise in Spike-specific TCR breadth and depth. It was only a handful of AZD1222 recipients who were seropositive at baseline. Donors skewed white British and female; clonal diversity was possibly underestimated.

TCRdb's copy holds only in-frame clones and misses some; the assay was immunoSEQ multiplex PCR. The repertoire consists of around 30,000 clones, with approximately 91% occurring once and the leading ten covering 45% to 50%. This clone appeared a single time. Antigen unknown. Germline CDR1 reads LNHNV; CDR2 reads YYDKDF (reference sequence). The V and J ends lost 9 bases and 3 bases, in that order; junction bases with no gene match: 11. CDR3 length: 15 residues. The input for sequencing was peripheral blood, taken on day 0 of AZD1222 vaccination. The sequence was collected from an adult in good health. The chain joins TRBV15 to TRBJ1-5, with 7 nucleotides matching TRBD1. CDR3 sequence reads: CATQGDRYSNQPQHF. In DNA form, the CDR3 reads TGTGCCACTCAGGGGGATAGGTATTCCAATCAGCCCCAGCATTTT.